These 10 T cell receptor beta chains were sequenced from one sample in a study of vaccination and CD4 T cells after COVID-19. What these receptors recognize is not known. The Oncomine TCR Beta short-read assay was applied to DNA of cultured CD4+ T cells. TCRdb re-called the PCR reads with MiXCR, one entry per CDR3 protein. This table has approximately 15,000 distinct CDR3 sequences, roughly 29% appearing once. Sample treatment: roughly 10-day PBMC culture with coronavirus spike peptide pools or control peptides (ViraFEST assay). Sequencing input: cultured CD4+ T cells from blood. Source of these receptors: a human donor with COVID-19.

There are a few counts of this clonotype. The chain has TRBV6-1 and TRBJ1-2, with D possibly TRBD1 on 6 matching bases. Germline-derived CDR1 and CDR2 are MNHNS and SASEGT. This CDR3 spans 13 amino acids. Trimming cost V 4 bases and J 5 bases, with 11 bases left between them. The CDR3 here is CASSAGTTYGYTF. CDR3 coding DNA: TGTGCCAGCAGTGCCGGGACAACTTATGGCTACACCTTC.

The rearrangement links TRBV6-1 to TRBJ2-2; TRBD1 matches 11 bases. V lost 4 bases and J lost 8; bases outside the gene matches: 9. Germline values: CDR1 MNHNS, CDR2 SASEGT. The CDR3 consists of 16 residues. CDR3 sequence: CASSGRDRGLKGELFF. CDR3 coding DNA: TGTGCCAGCAGTGGGAGGGACAGGGGGTTGAAAGGGGAGCTGTTTTTT.

This clonotype was seen a handful of times. This chain connects TRBV15 to TRBJ2-5, with 9 nucleotides matching TRBD1. Germline assignment: CDR1 LNHNV and CDR2 YYDKDF (reference sequence). V was clipped by 0 bases and J by 6 bases; unmatched bases: 5. This CDR3 is 15 amino acids long. The CDR3 protein is CATSRDIGTGKTQYF. In DNA form, the CDR3 reads TGTGCCACCAGCAGAGATATTGGGACAGGGAAGACCCAGTACTTC.

The chain carries TRBV7-2 and TRBJ1-2; 10 bases match TRBD1. J was trimmed by 3 bases and V by 5 bases; bases with no gene match: 6. This CDR3 has 15 residues. Germline V gene sequence: CDR1 SGHTA, CDR2 FQGNSA. The CDR3: CASSPGQGLDYGYTF. CDR3 bases: TGTGCCAGCAGCCCGGGACAGGGGCTTGACTATGGCTACACCTTC. The variable domain in full, with the rest retrieved from reference TRBV7-2 and TRBJ1-2, is GAGVSQSPSNKVTEKGKDVELRCDPISGHTALYWYRQSLGQGLEFLIYFQGNSAPDKSGLPSDRFSAERTGGSVSTLTIQRTQQEDSAVYLCASSPGQGLDYGYTFGSGTRLTVV.

This clonotype was observed once. This chain links TRBV11-2 with TRBJ2-1, with TRBD2 matching over 8 bases. V was pared by 6 bases and J by 9 bases, with 10 bases of the junction left unmatched. This CDR3 is 14 amino acids long. Germline values: CDR1 SGHAT, CDR2 FQNNGV. Written as DNA, the CDR3 is TGTGCCAGCAGAGCCCCGGGGGGGCAGGGTGAGCAGTTCTTC. Encoded protein: CASRAPGGQGEQFF.

This clonotype has just a few counts. The chain links TRBV27 to TRBJ1-4; TRBD1 agrees at 7 bases. CDR3 length: 14 amino acids. CDR1 MNHEY and CDR2 SMNVEV come from the germline V gene (reference sequence). With V trimmed by 5 bases and J by 6 bases, 6 bases remained unmatched. This chain's CDR3 is CASSLQGRDEKLFF. The CDR3 nucleotides are TGTGCCAGCAGTCTACAGGGGCGGGATGAAAAACTGTTTTTT. Together with reference TRBV27 and TRBJ1-4, the CDR3 gives the full variable domain: EAQVTQNPRYLITVTGKKLTVTCSQNMNHEYMSWYRQDPGLGLRQIYYSMNVEVTDKGDVPEGYKVSRKEKRNFPLILESPSPNQTSLYFCASSLQGRDEKLFFGSGTQLSVL.

The rearrangement links TRBV5-4 to TRBJ2-1, with D perhaps TRBD1 (5 bases). The CDR3 extends over 14 amino acids. CDR1 SGHNT and CDR2 YYREEE come from the germline V gene (reference sequence). The ends were cut back, 1 base at V and 7 bases at J, with 12 bases in the middle. The CDR3 DNA reads TGTGCCAGCAGCTTGAGGGGTCGACTTAATGAGCAGTTCTTC. This gives the protein CASSLRGRLNEQFF. Full variable domain (remainder filled in from reference TRBV5-4 and TRBJ2-1): ETGVTQSPTHLIKTRGQQVTLRCSSQSGHNTVSWYQQALGQGPQFIFQYYREEENGRGNFPPRFSGLQFPNYSSELNVNALELDDSALYLCASSLRGRLNEQFFGPGTRLTVL.

This clonotype was seen more than once but under ten times. The chain combines TRBV20-1 with TRBJ2-3; weak D call: TRBD2 (6 bases). Germline V gives CDR1 DFQATT, CDR2 SNEGSKA (reference sequence). This CDR3 is built from 16 residues. The germline V and J ends were trimmed by 6 bases and 6 bases, with 25 bases remaining between them. CDR3 protein: CSARRPGLKSSDTQYF. In DNA form, the CDR3 reads TGCAGTGCCCGCAGGCCGGGACTCAAGTCTTCGGATACGCAGTATTTT.

V is TRBV14 and J is TRBJ1-6; D unclear. V gave up 2 bases and J gave up 10 bases, with 9 bases separating them. The V gene's germline CDR1 is SGHDN and CDR2 FVKESK. The CDR3 has 13 residues. The CDR3 DNA reads as TGTGCCAGCAGCCAAATATGGACCTCACCCCTCCACTTT. Translation gives CASSQIWTSPLHF.

CDR3 coding DNA: TGTGCCAGCAGTTTAGGGCAGGTTCTAACAGATACGCAGTATTTT. Translation gives CASSLGQVLTDTQYF. The rearrangement joins TRBV27 to TRBJ2-3; D unresolved. The CDR3 spans 15 residues. CDR1 and CDR2 (germline): MNHEY, SMNVEV (reference sequence). Deletions cut 2 bases from V and 3 bases from J, with 12 bases between.